A selection of T cell receptor beta chains follows, all from one sample in a study of identical twins. TCRdb passed the 5' RACE reads through MiXCR, listing each CDR3 protein once. The sample yields some 760,000 distinct CDR3 sequences, approximately 18% seen once. The same sample was also studied in work on T cells expressing NK-cell markers.

Sequenced: PBMCs. These receptors were taken from a woman aged 18-29 years in good health. Each CDR3 is given with its conserved first and last residue. The order of the fields is J gene, clone size, D gene, V gene, CDR3 DNA, CDR3 protein. D genes are given only for firm matches. A clone size is listed for some rows: how often the clone was seen (once, few, many), or a class if it is expanded.

j_gene: TRBJ1-2; abundance: .; d_gene: .; v_gene: TRBV12-3/TRBV12-4; CDR3nt: TGTGCCAGCAGTGTCCGACAGGATTACTCTCGGGGCTACACCTTC; CDR3aa: CASSVRQDYSRGYTF
j_gene: TRBJ2-1; abundance: .; d_gene: TRBD2; v_gene: TRBV20-1; CDR3nt: TGCAGTGCTCCATTATGGGGGGGAAGCTCCTACAATGAGCAGTTCTTC; CDR3aa: CSAPLWGGSSYNEQFF
j_gene: TRBJ2-3; abundance: .; d_gene: TRBD2; v_gene: TRBV6-1; CDR3nt: TGTGCCAGCAGTACAGGTCGCGGGGGGGCCACAGATACGCAGTATTTT; CDR3aa: CASSTGRGGATDTQYF
j_gene: TRBJ1-1; abundance: few; d_gene: TRBD1; v_gene: TRBV9; CDR3nt: TGTGCCAGCAGCGTAGTAGAGGGGGCGTCCACTGAAGCTTTCTTT; CDR3aa: CASSVVEGASTEAFF
j_gene: TRBJ2-7; abundance: few; d_gene: .; v_gene: TRBV20-1; CDR3nt: TGCAGTGCATGGAGGGTGAACGAGCAGTACTTC; CDR3aa: CSAWRVNEQYF
j_gene: TRBJ2-6; abundance: few; d_gene: .; v_gene: TRBV7-9; CDR3nt: TGTGCCAGCAGCTTAGAGGTGTCCTCTGGGGCCAACGTCCTGACTTTC; CDR3aa: CASSLEVSSGANVLTF
j_gene: TRBJ2-1; abundance: .; d_gene: .; v_gene: TRBV5-6; CDR3nt: TGTGCCAGCAGCGTAGTGGGACCCGGGGAGCAGTTCTTC; CDR3aa: CASSVVGPGEQFF
j_gene: TRBJ2-7; abundance: .; d_gene: .; v_gene: TRBV11-2; CDR3nt: TGTGCCAGCAGTAACCCCAGGGGAGGGGACGAGCAGTACTTC; CDR3aa: CASSNPRGGDEQYF
j_gene: TRBJ2-5; abundance: .; d_gene: TRBD2; v_gene: TRBV12-3/TRBV12-4; CDR3nt: TGTGCCAGCAGTTTGCTAGCGGGGATCCAAGAGACCCAGTACTTC; CDR3aa: CASSLLAGIQETQYF
j_gene: TRBJ2-7; abundance: .; d_gene: TRBD1; v_gene: TRBV7-2; CDR3nt: TGTGCCAGCAGCCGGGACAGGGAAAGCTCCTACGAGCAGTACTTC; CDR3aa: CASSRDRESSYEQYF
j_gene: TRBJ2-4; abundance: few; d_gene: .; v_gene: TRBV5-1; CDR3nt: TGCGCCAGCAGCTTGTCCCGGGCAGTACTAGCCAAAAACATTCAGTACTTC; CDR3aa: CASSLSRAVLAKNIQYF
j_gene: TRBJ2-1; abundance: few; d_gene: TRBD2; v_gene: TRBV5-1; CDR3nt: TGCGCCAGCAGCTTGGAGTCTAGCGGGAGAGGTGAGCAGTTCTTC; CDR3aa: CASSLESSGRGEQFF
j_gene: TRBJ2-7; abundance: .; d_gene: TRBD2; v_gene: TRBV28; CDR3nt: TGTGCCAGCAGTTTCTCGGCTAGCGGGTCCTACGAGCAGTACTTC; CDR3aa: CASSFSASGSYEQYF
j_gene: TRBJ2-1; abundance: .; d_gene: TRBD2; v_gene: TRBV7-9; CDR3nt: TGTGCCAGCAGCTCAGTGACAGGACTAGCGAGAAATGAGCAGTTCTTC; CDR3aa: CASSSVTGLARNEQFF
j_gene: TRBJ2-7; abundance: .; d_gene: .; v_gene: TRBV7-9; CDR3nt: TGTGCCAGCAGCCCCTCAGAATGGGGTTATGACGGGAACTTC; CDR3aa: CASSPSEWGYDGNF
j_gene: TRBJ2-5; abundance: .; d_gene: .; v_gene: TRBV15; CDR3nt: TGTGCCACCAGCAGAGATCTCAGGGAAGAGACCCAGTACTTC; CDR3aa: CATSRDLREETQYF
j_gene: TRBJ2-1; abundance: .; d_gene: TRBD2; v_gene: TRBV20-1; CDR3nt: TGCAGTGCTAGATCCCCAGGGACTAGCGGAGCCTACAATGAGCAGTTCTTC; CDR3aa: CSARSPGTSGAYNEQFF
j_gene: TRBJ2-3; abundance: few; d_gene: .; v_gene: TRBV15; CDR3nt: TGTGCCACCAGCATACGGACAGATACGCAGTATTTT; CDR3aa: CATSIRTDTQYF
j_gene: TRBJ2-1; abundance: .; d_gene: .; v_gene: TRBV5-1; CDR3nt: TGCGCCAGCAGTGTTATTGACAATGAGCAGTTCTTC; CDR3aa: CASSVIDNEQFF
j_gene: TRBJ2-4; abundance: .; d_gene: .; v_gene: TRBV4-3; CDR3nt: TGCGCCAGCAGCCAAGATAGGGGCAAGGCGCGGGCGAGAAACATTCAGTACTTC; CDR3aa: CASSQDRGKARARNIQYF
j_gene: TRBJ2-1; abundance: few; d_gene: TRBD2; v_gene: TRBV6-1; CDR3nt: TGTGCCTCCACGGCTATGGTCGGGGGGGAATACAATGAGCAGTTCTTC; CDR3aa: CASTAMVGGEYNEQFF
j_gene: TRBJ2-7; abundance: few; d_gene: TRBD2; v_gene: TRBV12-3/TRBV12-4; CDR3nt: TGTGCCAGCAGTACCTGGACTAGCGGGGGAATCCGCGAGCAGTACTTC; CDR3aa: CASSTWTSGGIREQYF
j_gene: TRBJ2-1; abundance: few; d_gene: .; v_gene: TRBV5-1; CDR3nt: TGCGCCAGCAGCTTACGCCATATCGACAATGAGCAGTTCTTC; CDR3aa: CASSLRHIDNEQFF
j_gene: TRBJ2-7; abundance: once; d_gene: .; v_gene: TRBV5-1; CDR3nt: TGCGCCAGCAGCCCTGCCGTTGTGGATTCAGCCGAGCAGTACTTC; CDR3aa: CASSPAVVDSAEQYF
j_gene: TRBJ2-1; abundance: once; d_gene: .; v_gene: TRBV13; CDR3nt: TGTGCCAGCAGCCCCCGGCCTCAGGGTGAGCAGTTCTTC; CDR3aa: CASSPRPQGEQFF
j_gene: TRBJ1-1; abundance: .; d_gene: .; v_gene: TRBV7-6; CDR3nt: TGTGCCAGCAGCTCCGACAGTATCACTGAAGCTTACTTT; CDR3aa: CASSSDSITEAYF
j_gene: TRBJ2-5; abundance: .; d_gene: TRBD2; v_gene: TRBV6-1; CDR3nt: TGTGCCAGCAGTGCCAGGACTAGCGGGAGATATTTGGAAGGGGAGACCCAGTACTTC; CDR3aa: CASSARTSGRYLEGETQYF
j_gene: TRBJ1-2; abundance: once; d_gene: .; v_gene: TRBV25-1; CDR3nt: TGTGCCCAAGTGAGGGCAGGGAATGGCTACACCTTC; CDR3aa: CAQVRAGNGYTF
j_gene: TRBJ2-4; abundance: few; d_gene: TRBD2; v_gene: TRBV20-1; CDR3nt: TGCAGTGCTGGTAGTAGCGGGGGGAAAAACATTCAGTACTTC; CDR3aa: CSAGSSGGKNIQYF
j_gene: TRBJ1-3; abundance: .; d_gene: .; v_gene: TRBV7-9; CDR3nt: TGTGCCAGCAGCAGTACCGGGACTACCTCTGGAAACACCATATATTTT; CDR3aa: CASSSTGTTSGNTIYF
j_gene: TRBJ2-7; abundance: .; d_gene: TRBD2; v_gene: TRBV5-1; CDR3nt: TGCGCCAGCAGCTTGGCTAGCGGGAGCTCCGAGCAGTACTTC; CDR3aa: CASSLASGSSEQYF
j_gene: TRBJ2-2; abundance: .; d_gene: TRBD2; v_gene: TRBV12-3/TRBV12-4; CDR3nt: TGTGCCAGCAGTTCTAGCGGGAGGAACACCGGGGAGCTGTTTTTT; CDR3aa: CASSSSGRNTGELFF
j_gene: TRBJ2-3; abundance: .; d_gene: .; v_gene: TRBV20-1; CDR3nt: TGCAGTGCGCCCATCATAGGGGGTACGCAGTATTTT; CDR3aa: CSAPIIGGTQYF
j_gene: TRBJ1-5; abundance: .; d_gene: .; v_gene: TRBV20-1; CDR3nt: TGCAGTGCTAAAACGGGGCGAGATCAGCCCCAGCATTTT; CDR3aa: CSAKTGRDQPQHF
j_gene: TRBJ2-1; abundance: many; d_gene: .; v_gene: TRBV15; CDR3nt: TGTGCCACCAGCTACGAGAATCCCCCCTGGATAGCTCCGTTCTTC; CDR3aa: CATSYENPPWIAPFF
j_gene: TRBJ2-2; abundance: few; d_gene: .; v_gene: TRBV6-1; CDR3nt: TGTGCCAGCAGCCCAACACCCGCGAACACCGGGGAGCTGTTTTTT; CDR3aa: CASSPTPANTGELFF
j_gene: TRBJ2-5; abundance: .; d_gene: .; v_gene: TRBV5-4; CDR3nt: TGTGCCAGCAGCTCCACGACTAGGAGTATTGGGACCCAGTACTTC; CDR3aa: CASSSTTRSIGTQYF
j_gene: TRBJ2-7; abundance: few; d_gene: .; v_gene: TRBV7-9; CDR3nt: TGTGCCAGCAGCTTTAGGGACCGACCCTACGAGCAGTACTTC; CDR3aa: CASSFRDRPYEQYF
j_gene: TRBJ2-7; abundance: few; d_gene: .; v_gene: TRBV12-3/TRBV12-4; CDR3nt: TGTGCCAGCAGTCACATACACGAGCAGTACTTC; CDR3aa: CASSHIHEQYF
j_gene: TRBJ2-3; abundance: few; d_gene: TRBD1; v_gene: TRBV11-2; CDR3nt: TGTGCCAGCAGCTCCGGGACAGGGGGGGGCACAGATACGCAGTATTTT; CDR3aa: CASSSGTGGGTDTQYF
j_gene: TRBJ2-4; abundance: .; d_gene: .; v_gene: TRBV6-5; CDR3nt: TGTGCCAGCAGTTACTCCCAGGGCAAAAACATTCAGTACTTC; CDR3aa: CASSYSQGKNIQYF
j_gene: TRBJ2-3; abundance: .; d_gene: TRBD2; v_gene: TRBV27; CDR3nt: TGTGCCAGCAGTTCCAATCTAGCGGGGGGGCGGGGTACGCAGTATTTT; CDR3aa: CASSSNLAGGRGTQYF
j_gene: TRBJ2-1; abundance: .; d_gene: .; v_gene: TRBV6-2/TRBV6-3; CDR3nt: TGTGCCAGCAGTTACTCCCCACCAGGCCCCAATGAGCAGTTCTTC; CDR3aa: CASSYSPPGPNEQFF
j_gene: TRBJ2-1; abundance: .; d_gene: TRBD2; v_gene: TRBV11-2; CDR3nt: TGTGCCAGCAGCTTAGATCACCCTAGCGGGAGTCGCAATGAGCAGTTCTTC; CDR3aa: CASSLDHPSGSRNEQFF
j_gene: TRBJ2-7; abundance: few; d_gene: TRBD1; v_gene: TRBV10-3; CDR3nt: TGTGCCATCAGCCCTGGACAGGGGGCTACCTACGAGCAGTACTTC; CDR3aa: CAISPGQGATYEQYF
j_gene: TRBJ2-1; abundance: few; d_gene: TRBD2; v_gene: TRBV15; CDR3nt: TGTGCCACCAGCAGAGGATTAGCGGGGCGCTACAATGAGCAGTTCTTC; CDR3aa: CATSRGLAGRYNEQFF
j_gene: TRBJ2-7; abundance: few; d_gene: TRBD1; v_gene: TRBV29-1; CDR3nt: TGCGGAGCAACCGGGACAGGGACCTACGAGCAGTACTTC; CDR3aa: CGATGTGTYEQYF
j_gene: TRBJ2-2; abundance: .; d_gene: TRBD1; v_gene: TRBV5-1; CDR3nt: TGCGCCAGCAGCTTGCCCAGGGGGCTTGGGCCCGGGGAGCTGTTTTTT; CDR3aa: CASSLPRGLGPGELFF
j_gene: TRBJ2-1; abundance: few; d_gene: .; v_gene: TRBV29-1; CDR3nt: TGCAGCACCTTGAGGGGGGGTAATGAGCAGTTCTTC; CDR3aa: CSTLRGGNEQFF
j_gene: TRBJ2-1; abundance: few; d_gene: .; v_gene: TRBV5-5; CDR3nt: TGTGCCAGCAGCTTCCGAGACTTCTCCTACAATGAGCAGTTCTTC; CDR3aa: CASSFRDFSYNEQFF
j_gene: TRBJ2-1; abundance: .; d_gene: .; v_gene: TRBV18; CDR3nt: TGTGCCAGCTCTGAACAGGCAGTTGGTAGCAATGAGCAGTTCTTC; CDR3aa: CASSEQAVGSNEQFF
j_gene: TRBJ2-7; abundance: .; d_gene: TRBD1; v_gene: TRBV6-5; CDR3nt: TGTGCCAGCAGTTACCCGGGACAGGGCTACGAGCAGTACTTC; CDR3aa: CASSYPGQGYEQYF
j_gene: TRBJ2-7; abundance: .; d_gene: TRBD2; v_gene: TRBV25-1; CDR3nt: TGTGCCAGCAGTGAAACCAGCGGGAGGACCTACGTCGAGCAGTACTTC; CDR3aa: CASSETSGRTYVEQYF
j_gene: TRBJ2-6; abundance: .; d_gene: .; v_gene: TRBV18; CDR3nt: TGTGCCAGCTCACTGCTCCAACGACTCTCTGGGGCCAACGTCCTGACTTTC; CDR3aa: CASSLLQRLSGANVLTF
j_gene: TRBJ2-5; abundance: .; d_gene: TRBD1; v_gene: TRBV2; CDR3nt: TGTGCCGGGGGACAGGGGGAGACCCAGTACTTC; CDR3aa: CAGGQGETQYF